These T cell receptor beta chains were read from a single sample in a study of T-cell memory formation after mild COVID-19. TCRdb re-analysed the 5' RACE reads in MiXCR, keeping a single row per CDR3 protein. The data contain 350,000 to 500,000 distinct CDR3 sequences, 15% to 25% of them seen just once; the ten biggest clones take up 7.5% to 9.5%. The sample taken for sequencing was PBMCs or a T cell subset sorted from them (not recorded which). Source of these receptors: an adult woman who had mild COVID-19 (a few samples of this study predate the infection). Cell type and time point are not known. Both conserved end residues are part of each CDR3. D genes are given only for firm matches. The size of a clone is reported for some rows only, either as once, few or many, or as a class for expanded clones.

>-|TRBJ2-1|-|TRBV6-5
TGTGCCAGCAGTCCCCTCGGCTCCCCCGGACCTGAGCAGTTCTTC
CASSPLGSPGPEQFF
>-|TRBJ2-7|-|TRBV7-9
TGTGCCAGCTCAGGGGAGGAGTCCTACGAGCAGTACTTC
CASSGEESYEQYF
>-|TRBJ1-5|-|TRBV7-9
TGTGCCAGCAGCTTAGAGGGAGGCCTGCATCAGCCCCAGCATTTT
CASSLEGGLHQPQHF
>-|TRBJ2-1|-|TRBV10-3
TGTGCCATCAGTGAGTCGGGGATTCGGGGCCGCAATGAGCAGTTCTTC
CAISESGIRGRNEQFF
>-|TRBJ2-7|TRBD1|TRBV5-1
TGCGCCAGCAGCTTGGAGGGACAGGGTTTCGACGAGCAGTACTTC
CASSLEGQGFDEQYF
>few|TRBJ2-1|TRBD2|TRBV6-1
TGTGCCAGCAGTGACATGTCGGGGGGGCCGGATGAGCAGTTCTTC
CASSDMSGGPDEQFF
>many|TRBJ1-2|-|TRBV3-1
TGTGCCTCGGGAAGGGGGACTCACTATGGCTACACCTTC
CASGRGTHYGYTF
>few|TRBJ1-1|-|TRBV20-1
TGCAGTGCTAGATCTGACCAGGGGTTGAACACTGAAGCTTTCTTT
CSARSDQGLNTEAFF
>few|TRBJ2-5|TRBD2|TRBV12-3/TRBV12-4
TGTGCCAGCAGGGACGGGACTAGCCAAGAGACCCAGTACTTC
CASRDGTSQETQYF
>once|TRBJ1-6|-|TRBV24-1
TGTGCCACCAGTGCTACACCTAATTCACCCCTCCACTTT
CATSATPNSPLHF
>-|TRBJ1-5|-|TRBV6-1
TGTGCCAGCAGTGAATCTAAGAGGGGCCTGGGAAGGTGGGGGAATCAGCCCCAGCATTTT
CASSESKRGLGRWGNQPQHF
>-|TRBJ1-3|TRBD1|TRBV4-3
TGCGCCAGCAGCCAGGCAGGGGGTTATAGAAACACCATATATTTT
CASSQAGGYRNTIYF
>-|TRBJ2-2|TRBD1|TRBV7-2
TGTGCCAGCAGCTTAGGTTGGACAGGGAACACCGGGGAGCTGTTTTTT
CASSLGWTGNTGELFF
>many|TRBJ1-2|-|TRBV6-1
TGTGCCAGCAGTGCGAGGACTCCTCCTTATGGCTACACCTTC
CASSARTPPYGYTF
>many|TRBJ2-7|-|TRBV5-1
TGCGCCAGCAGCTTGTCTTCGAGTGGACAGCGAAGTTCCTACGAGCAGTACTTC
CASSLSSSGQRSSYEQYF
>-|TRBJ2-7|TRBD1|TRBV4-1
TGCGCCAGCAGCCGCCTAGGGGGCAGGACCTACGAGCAGTACTTC
CASSRLGGRTYEQYF
>-|TRBJ2-7|-|TRBV30
TGTGCCTGGAGCCTCGCGGACTACGAGCAGTACTTC
CAWSLADYEQYF
>few|TRBJ2-7|TRBD2|TRBV6-5
TGTGCCAGCAGTTACTCGGGCCTAGCGGGTACCTACGAGCAGTACTTC
CASSYSGLAGTYEQYF
>few|TRBJ1-1|-|TRBV29-1
TGCAGCGTTGAAGTGGAGGGGATTGAAGCTTTCTTT
CSVEVEGIEAFF
>-|TRBJ2-2|-|TRBV5-1
TGCGCCAGCAAGATCCCAAACCGGGCGAACACCGGGGAGCTGTTTTTT
CASKIPNRANTGELFF
>few|TRBJ2-3|-|TRBV29-1
TGCAGCGTTGTCCCGCAAGATACGCAGTATTTT
CSVVPQDTQYF
>few|TRBJ1-3|-|TRBV12-3/TRBV12-4
TGTGCCAGCAGTCCACAGAGCTCTGGAAACACCATATATTTT
CASSPQSSGNTIYF
>few|TRBJ1-2|TRBD1|TRBV5-6
TGTGCCAGCAACGCTAGGACAGGGAACTATGGCTACACCTTC
CASNARTGNYGYTF
>few|TRBJ2-3|TRBD2|TRBV4-1
TGCGCCAGCAGCCAAACCCCGGGACTAGCGGGGACAGATACGCAGTATTTT
CASSQTPGLAGTDTQYF
>-|TRBJ2-1|TRBD2|TRBV6-4
TGTGCCAGCAGTGAAAGATCGAGCGGGGGTTACAATGAGCAGTTCTTC
CASSERSSGGYNEQFF
>-|TRBJ2-7|-|TRBV28
TGTGCCAGCAGTCGTCCCGTCTACGAGCAGTACTTC
CASSRPVYEQYF
>many|TRBJ2-3|TRBD2|TRBV9
TGTGCCAGCAGCGTTAACCCCGGGACTAGCGGGATGGATACGCAGTATTTT
CASSVNPGTSGMDTQYF